A single TCR beta chain is shown here with its context. This sample is part of a study of blood T cell repertoires in COVID-19. Study information: COVID-19 samples collected from the United States, Italy and Spain covered acute and convalescent phases. The analysed material was cDNA or gDNA that came from T cells, B-cell-depleted T cells, or PBMCs.

Germline lookup yields CDR1 KGHSH and CDR2 LQKENI. The CDR3 sequence is 15 residues long. Trimming stripped 3 bases from V and 2 bases from J, with 14 bases between. As processed by the authors: Estimated nucleated cell counts came from reference gene primer amplification. The assay was immunoSEQ multiplex PCR, and TCRdb's table has in-frame clones only and misses some. V and J calls and clone size are given by that table; D and trimming were obtained from the DNA. Of more than 35,000 clones listed, about two thirds are singletons. The chain employs TRBV18 and TRBJ2-7; D not resolved. This TCR derives from a man older than 75 with acute or convalescent COVID-19. The material sequenced was peripheral blood. This chain's CDR3 is CASSPKVQFPYEQYF. CDR3 nucleotides: TGTGCCAGCTCACCGAAAGTACAGTTTCCCTACGAGCAGTACTTC.